These 29 T cell receptor beta chains were all obtained from the same sample, sequenced in a study of blood T cell repertoires in COVID-19. Some clones are missing from TCRdb's copy, which holds only in-frame ones; the method was immunoSEQ multiplex PCR. The repertoire holds roughly 260,000 clones, with more than 70% as singletons. Sequenced sample: peripheral blood. The receptor source for this set is a woman in her forties or fifties with acute or convalescent COVID-19.

The V gene is TRBV6-5, the J gene TRBJ2-7; possibly TRBD1 for D (5 bases). Germline V CDR1 and CDR2: MNHEY, SVGAGI. Trimming removed 0 bases from V and 6 bases from J, with 15 bases in between. This CDR3 contains 15 residues. CDR3 coding DNA: TGTGCCAGCAGTTACTCGTTTGGGGCAGGGTTCGAGCAGTACTTC. This codes for CASSYSFGAGFEQYF.

The rearrangement uses TRBV6-5 and TRBJ2-1; TRBD2 matches at 10 bases. The trim removed 5 bases at V and 8 bases at J, leaving 9 bases unmatched. Germline CDR1 and CDR2: MNHEY and SVGAGI. The CDR3 has 15 residues. CDR3 residues: CASSLAGEFPHEQFF. The CDR3 DNA reads as TGTGCCAGCAGTCTAGCGGGAGAGTTCCCCCATGAGCAGTTCTTC.

This chain uses TRBV19 with TRBJ1-1; D call uncertain. Trimming took 3 bases from V and 3 from J, leaving 5 bases between them. Germline V gene data show CDR1 as LNHDA and CDR2 as SQIVND (reference sequence). The length of the CDR3 is 12 residues. The CDR3: CASSMRDTEAFF. The CDR3 region has the DNA TGTGCCAGTAGTATGAGGGACACTGAAGCTTTCTTT.

The chain is built from TRBV12-3 or TRBV12-4 and TRBJ2-2; D not resolved. V was pared by 4 bases and J by 7 bases, with 7 bases between. The CDR3 contains 12 residues. This CDR3 reads CASSSGSGELFF. Here the CDR3 DNA reads TGTGCCAGCAGTTCAGGAAGCGGGGAGCTGTTTTTT.

Points on this clone: The same CDR3 is also encoded by other DNA sequences in this sample. This chain links TRBV19 with TRBJ1-5; tentative D call: TRBD1 (6 bases). The length of the CDR3 is 14 residues. CDR1 and CDR2 from the germline V gene are LNHDA and SQIVND (reference sequence). V was clipped by 6 bases and J by 0 bases, with 9 bases between them. The CDR3 bases are TGTGCCAGTAGCTTACAGGGTAGCAATCAGCCCCAGCATTTT. It encodes CASSLQGSNQPQHF. Complete variable domain (other parts from reference TRBV19 and TRBJ1-5): DGGITQSPKYLFRKEGQNVTLSCEQNLNHDAMYWYRQDPGQGLRLIYYSQIVNDFQKGDIAEGYSVSREKKESFPLTVTSAQKNPTAFYLCASSLQGSNQPQHFGDGTRLSIL.

The V call is TRBV6-2 or TRBV6-3, the J call TRBJ2-1; 10 positions match TRBD2. The CDR3 length is 15 residues. The germline V gene encodes CDR1 MNHEY and CDR2 SVGEGT. V dropped 2 bases and J dropped 4; count of bases not matched to a gene: 2. The CDR3 sequence: CASSYGTSDYNEQFF. The CDR3, as DNA: TGTGCCAGCAGTTACGGGACTAGCGATTACAATGAGCAGTTCTTC.

The chain recombines TRBV11-2 with TRBJ1-1, with 7 bases identical to TRBD1. Germline trimming cut 3 bases from V and 1 base from J; bases unmatched to any gene: 2. Germline V gene sequence: CDR1 SGHAT, CDR2 FQNNGV. The CDR3 loop spans 14 amino acids. In DNA form, the CDR3 reads TGTGCCAGCAGCTTCAGGGGGACGAACACTGAAGCTTTCTTT. This gives the protein CASSFRGTNTEAFF.

The rearrangement links TRBV9 to TRBJ1-5; a possible D gene is TRBD1 (5 bases). Trimming left V 0 bases short and J 7 bases short, with 14 bases between. This CDR3 is 15 amino acids long. The germline CDR1 and CDR2 sequences are SGDLS and YYNGEE. For the CDR3, the DNA is TGTGCCAGCAGCGTAGATGCAGGGTTAGTCCAGCCCCAGCATTTT. As protein: CASSVDAGLVQPQHF. Looking up the rest from reference TRBV9 and TRBJ1-5 gives the full variable domain: DSGVTQTPKHLITATGQRVTLRCSPRSGDLSVYWYQQSLDQGLQFLIQYYNGEERAKGNILERFSAQQFPDLHSELNLSSLELGDSALYFCASSVDAGLVQPQHFGDGTRLSIL.

This clone came up once. This chain uses TRBV9 with TRBJ2-2, with 10 bases identical to TRBD2. The germline CDR1 and CDR2 sequences are SGDLS and YYNGEE. The CDR3 is 17 amino acids. J was trimmed by 2 bases and V by 0 bases; bases with no gene match: 4. The CDR3 nucleotides read TGTGCCAGCAGCGTAGCAGGGACTAGCGCTAACACCGGGGAGCTGTTTTTT. As protein: CASSVAGTSANTGELFF.

The V and J genes are TRBV5-4 and TRBJ2-1; 11 bases align to TRBD2. The CDR3 contains 15 residues. The junction had 6 bases not matched to a gene; V was cut back by 1 base and J by 9 bases. Germline-derived CDR1 and CDR2 are SGHNT and YYREEE (reference sequence). In nucleotides, the CDR3 is TGTGCCAGCAGCTTGATGGTAGCGGGAGGGGGTGAGCAGTTCTTC. This codes for CASSLMVAGGGEQFF.

The rearrangement joins TRBV9 to TRBJ1-4; D may be TRBD1 (6 bases). The CDR3 sequence is 14 residues long. The V gene lost 3 bases and the J gene lost 4 bases, with 10 bases spanning the gap. Germline V gene sequence: CDR1 SGDLS, CDR2 YYNGEE. CDR3 protein: CASSEQGINEKLFF. CDR3 bases: TGTGCCAGCAGCGAACAGGGAATTAATGAAAAACTGTTTTTT.

CDR3 in amino acids: CASSEEGRDTEAFF. CDR3 DNA sequence: TGTGCCAGCAGTGAGGAGGGGCGGGACACTGAAGCTTTCTTT. This chain links TRBV2 with TRBJ1-1; maybe TRBD1 (5 bases). Germline V gene sequence: CDR1 SNHLY, CDR2 FYNNEI. V was pared by 3 bases and J by 3 bases, with 11 bases between. The length of the CDR3 is 14 residues.

The chain carries TRBV18 and TRBJ1-3; TRBD1 aligns across 7 bases. Germline V gene sequence: CDR1 KGHSH, CDR2 LQKENI. Trimming at V came to 2 bases and at J to 4 bases, leaving 2 bases not matched to a gene. This CDR3 is built from 14 residues. The CDR3 DNA sequence: TGTGCCAGCTCACCAGCGGGACAGGGAAACACCATATATTTT. Protein: CASSPAGQGNTIYF.

The chain employs TRBV5-1 and TRBJ2-3; 7 bases fit TRBD1. Per the germline V gene, CDR1 is SGHRS and CDR2 is YFSETQ. The CDR3 loop spans 15 amino acids. V shed 4 bases, J shed 2 bases, and the junction held 7 bases outside the gene matches. The CDR3 reads CASSATGVPTDTQYF. The CDR3 nucleotides read TGCGCCAGCAGCGCCACAGGGGTTCCCACAGATACGCAGTATTTT.

The chain links TRBV7-2 to TRBJ2-2; no reliable D call. With 1 base removed from V and 7 bases from J, the gap between germline ends came to 7 bases. CDR1 and CDR2 (germline): SGHTA, FQGNSA. The CDR3 covers 13 residues. CDR3 residues: CASSLGFSGELFF. CDR3 nucleotides: TGTGCCAGCAGCTTAGGTTTCAGCGGGGAGCTGTTTTTT.

This rearrangement joins TRBV28 to TRBJ2-2, with TRBD2 matching 8 bases. The V segment lost 2 bases and the J segment 4 bases; nucleotides outside the gene matches: 6. The CDR3 length is 16 residues. The germline gives CDR1 MDHEN, CDR2 SYDVKM. The CDR3 here is CASSLRLAGGTGELFF. The CDR3 DNA sequence: TGTGCCAGCAGTTTACGGCTAGCGGGTGGCACCGGGGAGCTGTTTTTT.

The rearrangement uses TRBV27 and TRBJ2-5; 8 bases map to TRBD2. The CDR3 is 15 amino acids. V gave up 7 bases and J gave up 5 bases; unmatched junction bases: 12. Germline CDR1 is MNHEY and CDR2 is SMNVEV (reference sequence). The CDR3 region is CASNVAGRARETQYF. Here the CDR3 DNA reads TGTGCCAGCAATGTAGCGGGACGGGCCCGGGAGACCCAGTACTTC.

V is TRBV18 and J is TRBJ2-1; the match to TRBD2 covers 12 bases. The germline gives CDR1 KGHSH, CDR2 LQKENI. CDR3 length: 16 residues. The V and J ends lost 0 bases and 6 bases, in that order; junction bases with no gene match: 3. The CDR3 nucleotides read TGTGCCAGCTCACCACCGGGACTAGCGGGCATCAATGAGCAGTTCTTC. Encoded protein: CASSPPGLAGINEQFF.

The chain employs TRBV9 and TRBJ1-5; D remains unclear. Between the trimmed V and J ends, which lost 0 bases and 5 bases, there was a span of 12 bases. Per germline, CDR1 SGDLS and CDR2 YYNGEE. This CDR3 has 15 residues. The CDR3: CASSVGRGLHQPQHF. CDR3 DNA sequence: TGTGCCAGCAGCGTAGGCAGAGGGCTACATCAGCCCCAGCATTTT.

J is TRBJ2-2 and V is TRBV24-1; TRBD1 is a possible D gene (5 bases). Germline CDR1 is KGHDR and CDR2 is SFDVKD. CDR3 length: 12 residues. The V end lost 5 bases, the J end lost 5 bases, and 5 bases lay between the germline ends. The CDR3: CATSAGTGELFF. The CDR3, as DNA: TGTGCCACCAGTGCAGGGACCGGGGAGCTGTTTTTT.

The rearrangement links TRBV5-6 to TRBJ1-5, with a possible D match to TRBD1 (6 bases). Germline CDR1 reads SGHDT; CDR2 reads YYEEEE. V shed 0 bases and J shed 11 bases, with 18 bases lying between them. CDR3 length: 15 amino acids. CDR3 coding DNA: TGTGCCAGCAGCTTGGCCTTAGCAGGGGTCAACACCCAGCATTTT. Its protein product is CASSLALAGVNTQHF.

In this sample, this clone turned up many times. The chain uses TRBV11-2 and TRBJ2-7, with D possibly matching TRBD1 (6 bases). The V and J ends lost 5 bases and 0 bases respectively, with 11 bases between them. The CDR3 sequence is 14 residues long. Germline CDR1 and CDR2: SGHAT and FQNNGV. The CDR3 DNA reads TGTGCCAGCAGCCGGGACATTGTCTCCTACGAGCAGTACTTC. It specifies CASSRDIVSYEQYF.

The chain joins TRBV7-6 to TRBJ2-1; 9 positions match TRBD1. The CDR3 is 17 amino acids. The V gene's germline CDR1 is SGHVS and CDR2 FNYEAQ. V trimming: 4 bases; J trimming: 6 bases; junction bases outside the gene matches: 13. This CDR3 reads CASSSRVPGQGSNEQFF. CDR3 coding DNA: TGTGCCAGCAGCTCCAGGGTTCCCGGACAGGGGAGCAATGAGCAGTTCTTC.

The chain couples TRBV24-1 to TRBJ2-7; possibly TRBD1 for D (5 bases). Trimming pared 3 bases from V and 3 bases from J, leaving 8 bases between. CDR1 KGHDR and CDR2 SFDVKD come from the germline V gene. The CDR3 loop spans 13 amino acids. The CDR3 region is CATSDGANYEQYF. The CDR3 region has the DNA TGTGCCACCAGTGATGGGGCCAACTACGAGCAGTACTTC.

This clone turned up a few times. This specimen includes other DNA sequences encoding the same CDR3. The chain has TRBV29-1 and TRBJ1-2; 8 bases are a match to TRBD1. V gave up 4 bases and J gave up 8 bases; unmatched junction bases: 15. The CDR3 runs 15 residues. Per the germline V gene, CDR1 is SQVTM and CDR2 is ANQGSEA. CDR3 loop: CSVGQGKRGEGGYTF. The CDR3 DNA follows: TGCAGCGTTGGACAGGGGAAGAGGGGAGAGGGGGGCTACACCTTC. Complete variable domain (other parts from reference TRBV29-1 and TRBJ1-2): SAVISQKPSRDICQRGTSLTIQCQVDSQVTMMFWYRQQPGQSLTLIATANQGSEATYESGFVIDKFPISRPNLTFSTLTVSNMSPEDSSIYLCSVGQGKRGEGGYTFGSGTRLTVV.

CDR3 region: CASSFPTGELFF. CDR3 DNA: TGCGCCAGCAGCTTCCCGACCGGGGAGCTGTTTTTT. V is TRBV5-1 and J is TRBJ2-2, with no clear D. This CDR3 spans 12 amino acids. Germline loops: CDR1 SGHRS, CDR2 YFSETQ. V was trimmed by 2 bases and J by 5 bases, leaving 4 bases between them.

The V gene is TRBV7-9, the J gene TRBJ1-2; tentatively, D is TRBD1 (6 bases). Germline V gives CDR1 SEHNR, CDR2 FQNEAQ (reference sequence). Trimming removed 1 base from V and 6 bases from J, with 12 bases in between. CDR3 length equals 14 residues. The CDR3 sequence: CASSLVQGWDGYTF. For the CDR3, the DNA is TGTGCCAGCAGCTTAGTGCAGGGGTGGGATGGCTACACCTTC.

A single count supports this clone. This rearrangement joins TRBV29-1 to TRBJ1-1; D uncertain. There are 10 residues in the CDR3. The V end lost 6 bases, the J end lost 2 bases, and 4 bases lay between the germline ends. CDR1 SQVTM and CDR2 ANQGSEA come from the germline V gene. The CDR3 DNA follows: TGCAGCGTCAGAAACACTGAAGCTTTCTTT. This translates into CSVRNTEAFF.

This chain uses TRBV13 with TRBJ1-3; the D is unclear. The CDR3 has 14 amino acids. Trimming took 4 bases from V and 0 from J, leaving 7 bases between them. Germline lookup yields CDR1 PRHDT and CDR2 FYEKMQ (reference sequence). CDR3 loop: CASSSAFSGNTIYF. The CDR3 DNA is TGTGCCAGCAGCTCCGCGTTCTCTGGAAACACCATATATTTT. The entire variable domain, with the rest obtained from reference TRBV13 and TRBJ1-3, is as follows: AAGVIQSPRHLIKEKRETATLKCYPIPRHDTVYWYQQGPGQDPQFLISFYEKMQSDKGSIPDRFSAQQFSDYHSELNMSSLELGDSALYFCASSSAFSGNTIYFGEGSWLTVV.